Listed here are 18 T cell receptor beta chains from one sample, sequenced in a study of cytomegalovirus exposure and HLA in healthy donors. The primer mix had 60 Vbeta and 13 Jbeta primers. Profiled with immunoSEQ multiplex PCR; TCRdb holds only in-frame clones, not every one. The data show about 270,000 clones, roughly two thirds seen once. The sample consisted of PBMCs. Receptors originate from a female donor in good health and CMV-seronegative.

This clone was counted once. V and J are TRBV4-1 and TRBJ2-1; D perhaps matches TRBD2 (5 bases). This CDR3 comprises 17 residues. Trimming stripped 4 bases from V and 3 bases from J, with 19 bases between. CDR1 and CDR2 from the germline V gene are MGHRA and YSYEKL. CDR3 amino acids: CASSPHLEDSGYNEQFF. CDR3 nucleotide sequence: TGCGCCAGCAGCCCCCATTTGGAGGACTCGGGCTACAATGAGCAGTTCTTC.

This clone has more than one count but fewer than ten. The chain uses TRBV7-9 and TRBJ2-7, with D perhaps TRBD2 (6 bases). CDR3 size: 15 residues. V lost 5 bases and J lost 2, with 16 bases in between. The germline V gene has CDR1 SEHNR and CDR2 FQNEAQ (reference sequence). CDR3 sequence reads: CASSHFRDLTYEQYF. CDR3 nucleotide sequence: TGTGCCAGCAGCCACTTCAGGGACTTGACCTACGAGCAGTACTTC.

CDR3 DNA: TGTGCCAGCAGCCAAGATCTTAATGCAGGAACAGGGTATGGCTACACCTTC. Translation gives CASSQDLNAGTGYGYTF. The gene calls are TRBV4-2 and TRBJ1-2, with TRBD1 as a possible D gene (6 bases). Germline values: CDR1 LGHNA, CDR2 YNFKEQ. Trimming removed 0 bases at V and 5 bases at J, with 19 bases between. The CDR3 is made up of 17 amino acids.

The rearrangement links TRBV9 to TRBJ1-5; possible D gene TRBD1, 5 bases. This CDR3 is built from 15 residues. The V gene's germline CDR1 is SGDLS and CDR2 YYNGEE. V lost 4 bases and J 0 bases, leaving 11 bases between the germline ends. CDR3 sequence: CASSRTPYSNQPQHF. CDR3 bases: TGTGCCAGCAGCAGGACACCTTATAGCAATCAGCCCCAGCATTTT.

The gene calls are TRBV18 and TRBJ2-1; possible D gene TRBD1, 5 bases. The CDR3 has 14 residues. Germline CDR1 is KGHSH and CDR2 is LQKENI. V lost 2 bases and J lost 0, with 5 bases in between. This chain's CDR3 is CASSPRGSYNEQFF. CDR3 DNA sequence: TGTGCCAGCTCACCAAGGGGCTCCTACAATGAGCAGTTCTTC.

This chain joins TRBV28 and TRBJ2-7; a weak D match, TRBD2 (7 bases). The CDR3 spans 12 residues. Germline V gene lookup returns CDR1 MDHEN and CDR2 SYDVKM. The V end was cut by 7 bases, the J end by 2 bases, with 9 bases between. CDR3: CASTGGPYEQYF. The CDR3 region has the DNA TGTGCCAGCACCGGGGGGCCCTACGAGCAGTACTTC.

The chain uses TRBV2 and TRBJ2-7; TRBD2 is a possible D gene (6 bases). This CDR3 is built from 13 residues. Between the trimmed V and J ends, which lost 3 bases and 5 bases, there was a span of 11 bases. CDR1 and CDR2 (germline): SNHLY, FYNNEI. The CDR3 here is CASSDRERDEQYF. The CDR3 coding sequence is TGTGCCAGCAGTGACCGGGAGCGGGACGAGCAGTACTTC.

The rearrangement joins TRBV9 to TRBJ1-2, with TRBD1 as a possible D gene (5 bases). CDR3 length: 14 residues. Germline values: CDR1 SGDLS, CDR2 YYNGEE. Between the trimmed V and J ends, which lost 3 bases and 4 bases, there was a span of 13 bases. CDR3 in amino acids: CASSAADDSYGYTF. In nucleotides, the CDR3 is TGTGCCAGCAGCGCCGCAGACGACAGCTATGGCTACACCTTC.

This clone has a handful of counts. The rearrangement links TRBV7-9 to TRBJ2-1; 7 bases map to TRBD2. The CDR3 is made up of 14 amino acids. The germline V gene encodes CDR1 SEHNR and CDR2 FQNEAQ (reference sequence). J gave up 8 bases and V 0 bases, and 4 bases lay outside the gene matches. For the CDR3, the DNA is TGTGCCAGCAGCTTAGCCGGACGGGGGGATGAGCAGTTCTTC. Amino acid sequence: CASSLAGRGDEQFF.

This rearrangement joins TRBV21-1 to TRBJ2-7; TRBD2 is the table's D call, not checked against the DNA. TRBV21-1 is assigned pseudogene status. This CDR3 has 18 residues. Written as DNA, the CDR3 is TGTGCCAGCAGCAAAGAATCTAGCGGGAGGGCAACCCGTCACGAGCAGTACTTC. Residues: CASSKESSGRATRHEQYF.

This sequence joins TRBV27 and TRBJ1-1; TRBD1 might be the D (5 bases). V dropped 3 bases and J dropped 7 bases, with 12 bases sitting between them. The CDR3 totals 13 residues. Germline V gene lookup returns CDR1 MNHEY and CDR2 SMNVEV (reference sequence). Here the CDR3 DNA reads TGTGCCAGCAGTTTCCACCAGGGTTTTGAAGCTTTCTTT. Its translation: CASSFHQGFEAFF.

This clone was counted a single time. The chain uses TRBV5-5 and TRBJ2-2, with 7 bases matching TRBD2. The CDR3 is made up of 15 amino acids. The trim removed 4 bases at V and 4 bases at J, leaving 7 bases unmatched. Per the germline V gene, CDR1 is SGHKS and CDR2 is YYEKEE (reference sequence). The CDR3 loop is CASSPRGRGTGELFF. Written as DNA, the CDR3 is TGTGCCAGCAGCCCTCGCGGGAGAGGCACCGGGGAGCTGTTTTTT.

The chain is built from TRBV10-1 and TRBJ2-1; tentatively, D is TRBD1 (5 bases). Deletions cut 10 bases from V and 3 bases from J, with 19 bases between. The V gene's germline CDR1 is WNHNN and CDR2 SYGVQD (reference sequence). This CDR3 is built from 15 residues. Written as DNA, the CDR3 is TGCGCCACCTCGAACCCCCAGGGTGTCTACAATGAGCAGTTCTTC. It specifies CATSNPQGVYNEQFF.

V gene TRBV2 combines with J gene TRBJ1-1; perhaps TRBD1 as D (6 bases). The CDR3 is made up of 13 amino acids. Looked up from germline, CDR1 is SNHLY and CDR2 is FYNNEI. V lost 4 bases and J lost 1, with 7 bases in between. The CDR3 spells CASSVGANTEAFF. DNA for the CDR3: TGTGCCAGCAGTGTGGGGGCGAACACTGAAGCTTTCTTT. Filled out from reference TRBV2 and TRBJ1-1, the complete variable domain reads EPEVTQTPSHQVTQMGQEVILRCVPISNHLYFYWYRQILGQKVEFLVSFYNNEISEKSEIFDDQFSVERPDGSNFTLKIRSTKLEDSAMYFCASSVGANTEAFFGQGTRLTVV.

CDR3 nucleotide sequence: TGTGCCAGCAGCGTCACTAGCGACTCCTACGAGCAGTACTTC. Protein: CASSVTSDSYEQYF. The rearrangement joins TRBV2 to TRBJ2-7; 7 nucleotides align to TRBD2. CDR3 size: 14 residues. J was trimmed by 0 bases and V by 6 bases; bases with no gene match: 5. CDR1 and CDR2 (germline): SNHLY, FYNNEI.

The chain links TRBV4-1 to TRBJ2-1, with 8 bases lining up with TRBD2. The CDR3 has 16 amino acids. The germline CDR1 and CDR2 sequences are MGHRA and YSYEKL. The junction had 5 bases not matched to a gene; V was cut back by 1 base and J by 3 bases. Here the CDR3 DNA reads TGCGCCAGCAGCCAAGTCGTTAGCGGGAACTACAATGAGCAGTTCTTC. Translated, it gives CASSQVVSGNYNEQFF.

The gene calls are TRBV6-1 and TRBJ1-2, with 9 bases that match TRBD1. Germline V lookup: CDR1 MNHNS, CDR2 SASEGT. CDR3 size: 15 residues. The V segment lost 3 bases and the J segment 5 bases; nucleotides outside the gene matches: 7. The CDR3 DNA is TGTGCCAGCAGTGATGGACAGGGGAAGGCGTATGGCTACACCTTC. It yields the protein CASSDGQGKAYGYTF.

The chain carries TRBV6-5 and TRBJ2-7; 7 bases are shared with TRBD2. Germline-derived CDR1 and CDR2 are MNHEY and SVGAGI. V shed 2 bases, J shed 2 bases, and the junction held 6 bases outside the gene matches. This CDR3 has 15 amino acids. The CDR3 sequence: CASSYDPAGAYEQYF. CDR3 in DNA: TGTGCCAGCAGTTACGACCCCGCGGGGGCCTACGAGCAGTACTTC.